The 2 T cell receptor beta chains below come from one sample, sequenced in a study of cytomegalovirus exposure and HLA in healthy donors. The PCR used 60 Vbeta and 13 Jbeta primers. Sequencing was performed with immunoSEQ multiplex PCR; in TCRdb, only in-frame clones are kept and a portion is missing. The sample holds 160,000 or so clones. Sequencing input: PBMCs. These receptors originate from a man under 40 in good health and CMV-seronegative.

The chain joins TRBV6-4 to TRBJ2-1; TRBD2 matches at 8 bases. The CDR3 totals 15 residues. Unmatched junction bases numbered 11, after V lost 5 bases and J lost 8 bases. Per the germline V gene, CDR1 is MRHNA and CDR2 is SNTAGT. The DNA of the CDR3 is TGTGCCAGCAGTCCAGGTACTAGCGGTGGGGATGAGCAGTTCTTC. Protein product: CASSPGTSGGDEQFF.

V and J are TRBV23-1 and TRBJ2-7; 8 bases align to TRBD1. TRBV23-1 is noted as an ORF with a role that remains uncertain. The J segment lost 6 bases and the V segment lost 6 bases, leaving 19 bases of the junction unmatched. This CDR3 contains 17 residues. CDR3 region: CASRRTGSYDPKSEQYF. CDR3 DNA sequence: TGCGCCAGCAGACGGACAGGGTCTTATGACCCTAAGAGCGAGCAGTACTTC.